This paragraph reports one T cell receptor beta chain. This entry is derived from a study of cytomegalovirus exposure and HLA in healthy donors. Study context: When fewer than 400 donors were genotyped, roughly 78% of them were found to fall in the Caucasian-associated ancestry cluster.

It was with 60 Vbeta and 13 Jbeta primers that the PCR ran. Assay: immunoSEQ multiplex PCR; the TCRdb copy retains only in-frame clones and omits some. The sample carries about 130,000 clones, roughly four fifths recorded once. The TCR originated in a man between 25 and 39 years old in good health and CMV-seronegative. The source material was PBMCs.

CDR3 coding DNA: TGTGCCATCTGGGGAGACGGATCCTACGAGCAGTACTTC. This codes for CAIWGDGSYEQYF. The chain combines TRBV6-8 with TRBJ2-7, with D possibly being TRBD2 (5 bases). Germline CDR1 and CDR2: MNHGY and SAAAGT. This CDR3 spans 13 amino acids. Trimming took off 10 bases at V and 1 base at J, with 14 bases between the two ends.